This TCR beta chain was identified during a study of blood T cells in healthy people across ages. Study conclusions and caveats: The CMV status of each donor remained undetermined, and this could have confounded shifts in expanded clonotypes.

About this clonotype: Antigen unknown.

The CDR3 sequence is 17 residues long. J lost 3 bases, V lost 4 bases, and 7 bases had no gene match. Germline CDR1 reads SEHNR; CDR2 reads FQNEAQ (reference sequence). Then a second PCR, running roughly 7 to 11 cycles, was carried out with a sample-barcoded 5' primer and a J-beta primer mix. TCRdb analysed the 5' RACE reads with MiXCR anew, one entry per CDR3 protein. Of under 1,100,000 distinct CDR3 sequences in the sample, under 30% were seen once. Ranging in age from roughly 6 to 90, the donors were healthy Caucasian individuals from Russia. This sample also appeared in a second study, on T cells of mothers and their children. From that study: Each child contributed some 3 million TCR beta CDR3 reads, while each mother contributed over 9 million. Whether related or unrelated, pairs show similar shaping of TCR recombination output by thymic selection.

The sequence was obtained from a girl aged 2-15 years in good health. V gene TRBV7-9 combines with J gene TRBJ1-5; TRBD1 matches at 12 bases. Specimen: blood. In nucleotides, the CDR3 is TGTGCCAGCAGCTCGCCCGGGACAGGGGGCCTCAATCAGCCCCAGCATTTT. This gives the protein CASSSPGTGGLNQPQHF.